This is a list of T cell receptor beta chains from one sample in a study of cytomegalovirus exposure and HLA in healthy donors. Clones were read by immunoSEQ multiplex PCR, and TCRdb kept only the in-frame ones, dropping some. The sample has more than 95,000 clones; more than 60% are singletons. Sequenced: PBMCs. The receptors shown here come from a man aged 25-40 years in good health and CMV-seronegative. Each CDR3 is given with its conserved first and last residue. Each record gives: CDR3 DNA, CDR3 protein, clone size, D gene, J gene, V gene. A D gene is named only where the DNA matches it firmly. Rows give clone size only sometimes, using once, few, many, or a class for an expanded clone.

TGTGCCTGGAACCGACAGGGCTTGAACACTGAAGCTTTCTTT CAWNRQGLNTEAFF NA TRBD1 TRBJ1-1 TRBV30
TGTGCCAGTGGGACTAGCGGGGGAACGCAGTATTTT CASGTSGGTQYF NA TRBD2 TRBJ2-3 TRBV19
TGTGCCAGCAGCTCCCTCCCTCCAGAAACCACCGGGGAGCTGTTTTTT CASSSLPPETTGELFF NA NA TRBJ2-2 TRBV7-6
TGCGCCAGCAGCCACGGAGGGAAGAATGAGCAGTTCTTC CASSHGGKNEQFF NA NA TRBJ2-1 TRBV4-1
TGTGCCAGCAGGCAGGGGAACTATGGCTACACCTTC CASRQGNYGYTF NA NA TRBJ1-2 TRBV6-5
TGTGCCAGCAGTTTAACGGGAGGGGCGAACACTGAAGCTTTCTTT CASSLTGGANTEAFF once NA TRBJ1-1 TRBV7-2
TGTGCCAGCAGTTACTCCGACAGCTCCTACAATGAGCAGTTCTTC CASSYSDSSYNEQFF NA NA TRBJ2-1 TRBV6-5
TGTGCCAGCAGTCCGGGACAGGGCACAGATACGCAGTATTTT CASSPGQGTDTQYF NA TRBD1 TRBJ2-3 TRBV7-2
TGTGCCAGCTCACCCGACACCTATGGCTACACCTTC CASSPDTYGYTF NA NA TRBJ1-2 TRBV18
TGTGCCAGCAGTTACCGTAGGACAGTCCCTGAAAAACTGTTTTTT CASSYRRTVPEKLFF NA NA TRBJ1-4 TRBV6-5
TGTGCCAGCAGTGGGACTAGCTCCCTCAGAGAGACCCAGTACTTC CASSGTSSLRETQYF NA TRBD2 TRBJ2-5 TRBV6-1
TGTGCCAGCAGTTCCCAGGGGAGCAATCAGCCCCAGCATTTT CASSSQGSNQPQHF NA NA TRBJ1-5 TRBV2
TGTGCCTGGACCGGAGGCCCCGGCCCTGAAGCTTTCTTT CAWTGGPGPEAFF NA NA TRBJ1-1 TRBV30
TGCGCCAGCAGCTTGGGACAGGGAGGCACAGATACGCAGTATTTT CASSLGQGGTDTQYF NA TRBD1 TRBJ2-3 TRBV5-1
TGCGCCAGCAGCGCCAGCGGGAGCGATGCCTACAATGAGCAGTTCTTC CASSASGSDAYNEQFF NA TRBD2 TRBJ2-1 TRBV5-1
TGTGCCAGCAGTCCGGGACTAGCCTACGAGCAGTACTTC CASSPGLAYEQYF NA TRBD2 TRBJ2-7 TRBV2
TGTGCCAGTAGTATCCCGGGAAATAACTATGGCTACACCTTC CASSIPGNNYGYTF NA NA TRBJ1-2 TRBV19
TGTGCCAGCAGTCCGGTAGGGGGAGTGATGTACGAGCAGTACTTC CASSPVGGVMYEQYF NA NA TRBJ2-7 TRBV28
TGTGCCAGCAGTGAATTAAGAGGGACTAGCGGGAGGGATACGCAGTATTTT CASSELRGTSGRDTQYF NA TRBD2 TRBJ2-3 TRBV25-1
TGTGCCAGCAGCTTACCTAGCTCCTACGAGCAGTACTTC CASSLPSSYEQYF NA NA TRBJ2-7 TRBV7-9
TGCGCCAGCAGCGCGGAGCTTAGCTCCTACAATGAGCAGTTCTTC CASSAELSSYNEQFF NA NA TRBJ2-1 TRBV5-1
TGTGCCAGCAGTGGGACAGGGAAAGAGACCCAGTACTTC CASSGTGKETQYF NA TRBD1 TRBJ2-5 TRBV6-5
TGTGCCAGCAGCCAAAAACAGGGTACTGAAGCTTTCTTT CASSQKQGTEAFF NA NA TRBJ1-1 TRBV4-2
TGCGCCAGCAGCCATCGGGACTCCTTTCCAGGTGGCTACACCTTC CASSHRDSFPGGYTF NA NA TRBJ1-2 TRBV4-1
TGTGCCAGCAGCTTGGTCTGGGGGGGCCTCGCAGATACGCAGTATTTT CASSLVWGGLADTQYF NA NA TRBJ2-3 TRBV5-8
TGTGCCAGCAGCGTAGCTGAAGTAGGACTAGCGGGCGAAGAGACCCAGTACTTC CASSVAEVGLAGEETQYF NA TRBD2 TRBJ2-5 TRBV9
TGTGCCAGCAGCCCCGACAGGGGGATCTCTGGAAACACCATATATTTT CASSPDRGISGNTIYF NA TRBD1 TRBJ1-3 TRBV5-4
TGCAGCGTTGAAGGATTGTCGGATGGGGGACTAGCGGGGGGTACGGAGACCCAGTACTTC CSVEGLSDGGLAGGTETQYF NA TRBD2 TRBJ2-5 TRBV29-1
TGTGCCAGCAGTGAGGGAGGCGCAGCAGATACGCAGTATTTT CASSEGGAADTQYF NA NA TRBJ2-3 TRBV2
TGTGCCAGCGATTTAGGGGTTCAGCCCCAGCATTTT CASDLGVQPQHF NA NA TRBJ1-5 TRBV28
TGTGCCAGCAGTTACCGGTACACAGATACGCAGTATTTT CASSYRYTDTQYF NA NA TRBJ2-3 TRBV6-5
TGTGCCAGCTCACCACCGGACAGGAAACGGGATACGCAGTATTTT CASSPPDRKRDTQYF few TRBD1 TRBJ2-3 TRBV18
TGTGCCTGGAGTGCAGGGCAGGGAACAGATACGCAGTATTTT CAWSAGQGTDTQYF NA NA TRBJ2-3 TRBV30
TGTGCCAGCAGCGTAGGAGGAGGGGTAGGGGGGGCCCAGTACTTC CASSVGGGVGGAQYF NA NA TRBJ2-5 TRBV9
TGTGCCAGCTCACCACCAGGGGGCAATCAGCCCCAGCATTTT CASSPPGGNQPQHF NA NA TRBJ1-5 TRBV18
TGTGCCAGCAGTGGACAGGGGATGAACACTGAAGCTTTCTTT CASSGQGMNTEAFF NA TRBD1 TRBJ1-1 TRBV9
TGTGCCATCAGTGGGGGACAGGGGGACCGCTATGGCTACACCTTC CAISGGQGDRYGYTF NA TRBD1 TRBJ1-2 TRBV10-3
TGTGCCACCAGCAGAGGTGGAGGGGGCAGCTACGAGCAGTACTTC CATSRGGGGSYEQYF NA NA TRBJ2-7 TRBV15
TGTGCCAGCAGCTTATCCGGGACAGGGGGCCTCGGCTACACCTTC CASSLSGTGGLGYTF NA TRBD1 TRBJ1-2 TRBV7-2
TGTGCCAGCACTGTAGACAGGTCTAGCTCTGGGGCCAACGTCCTGACTTTC CASTVDRSSSGANVLTF NA NA TRBJ2-6 TRBV25-1
TGTGCCAGCAGTGGGACAGGGGTCACTGAAGCTTTCTTT CASSGTGVTEAFF NA TRBD1 TRBJ1-1 TRBV25-1
TGTGCCAGCAGCTTCGCTAGCGCACAAAACAATGAGCAGTTCTTC CASSFASAQNNEQFF few NA TRBJ2-1 TRBV5-8
TGTGCCAGCAGCTCCTCCGGGACTAGCGGATTTTACGAGCAGTACTTC CASSSSGTSGFYEQYF NA TRBD2 TRBJ2-7 TRBV7-9
TGTGCCAGCAGTTCAAGGACAGGGTACGAAAAACTGTTTTTT CASSSRTGYEKLFF NA TRBD1 TRBJ1-4 TRBV27
TGCGCCAGCAGCTCAGGGACAGGGGACTCCTCTGGGGCCAACGTCCTGACTTTC CASSSGTGDSSGANVLTF NA TRBD1 TRBJ2-6 TRBV5-1
TGTGCCAGCAGTGCGGCAGGGTATACGCAGTATTTT CASSAAGYTQYF NA NA TRBJ2-3 TRBV2
TGTGCCAGCACCGATACACGAAATTCACCCCTCCACTTT CASTDTRNSPLHF NA NA TRBJ1-6 TRBV5-4
TGTGCCAGCAGTGCAGAACCGGGAGGTGGCTACACCTTC CASSAEPGGGYTF NA NA TRBJ1-2 TRBV6-1
TGCGCCAGCAGCCAAGTAGGCGGCTTAAGCTCCTACAATGAGCAGTTCTTC CASSQVGGLSSYNEQFF NA NA TRBJ2-1 TRBV4-1
TGTGCCAGCAGCTTGTTAACAGTCAATGAGCAGTTCTTC CASSLLTVNEQFF once NA TRBJ2-1 TRBV5-6